This T cell receptor (beta chain) is from a study of human versus mouse CDR3 diversity and MHC coevolution. Sequencing used immunoSEQ multiplex PCR; TCRdb keeps in-frame clones, though not all of them. The sample includes about 81,000 clones, 90% to 95% of them seen just once. The germline V and J ends were trimmed by 4 bases and 1 base, with 16 bases remaining between them. The CDR3 is made up of 16 amino acids. Germline V gene data show CDR1 as MGHRA and CDR2 as YSYEKL. The receptor's source is a person aged 25 to 75 in good health. The sample comprised naive CD4+ T cells from blood. Described subset: CD45RO-negative CD62L-positive naive CD4 T cells. V is TRBV4-1 and J is TRBJ1-1; D uncertain. CDR3 sequence (DNA): TGCGCCAGCAGCCCCGGAGGGCTTGAGGCGAACACTGAAGCTTTCTTT. Protein product: CASSPGGLEANTEAFF.